This TCR beta chain was recovered during a study of identical twins. About this clonotype itself: Its antigen remains unidentified.

CDR3 size: 15 residues. Deletions cut 1 base from V and 4 bases from J, with 13 bases between. The germline V gene encodes CDR1 SGHAT and CDR2 FQNNGV. A universal primer site arose from template switching, and cDNA bore unique molecular identifiers. TCRdb analysed the 5' RACE reads with MiXCR anew, one entry per CDR3 protein. The table includes under 250,000 distinct CDR3 sequences, over 8% detected once. Whole-study findings and limits: With beta out-of-frame sequences, excess sharing by twins was weaker.

The sequenced sample was memory (CD45RO+) T cells sorted from blood. The chain uses TRBV11-2 and TRBJ1-2; D not resolved. The sequence was collected from a woman aged 18 to 35 in good health. CDR3 sequence: CASSLGAASGYGYTF. The CDR3 nucleotides read TGTGCCAGCAGCTTAGGGGCAGCCTCTGGCTATGGCTACACCTTC.